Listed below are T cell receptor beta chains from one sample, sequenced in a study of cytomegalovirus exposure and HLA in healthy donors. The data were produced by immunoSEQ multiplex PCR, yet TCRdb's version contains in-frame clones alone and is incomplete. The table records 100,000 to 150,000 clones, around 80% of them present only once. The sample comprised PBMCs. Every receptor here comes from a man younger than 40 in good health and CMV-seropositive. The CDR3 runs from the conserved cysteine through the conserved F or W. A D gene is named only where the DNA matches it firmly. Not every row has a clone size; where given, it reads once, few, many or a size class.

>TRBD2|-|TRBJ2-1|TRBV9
TGTGCCAGCAGCGTAGTAGGGGAGGGTTACAATGAGCAGTTCTTC
CASSVVGEGYNEQFF
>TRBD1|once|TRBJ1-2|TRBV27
TGTGCCAGCAGTTCAGACGGACAGGGCTGGCGGGGCTACACCTTC
CASSSDGQGWRGYTF
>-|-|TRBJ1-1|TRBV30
TGTGCCTGGACCCCGGGGGGGAACACTGAAGCTTTCTTT
CAWTPGGNTEAFF
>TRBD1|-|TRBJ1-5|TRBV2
TGTGCCAGCGAGGGGGCCTATAGCAATCAGCCCCAGCATTTT
CASEGAYSNQPQHF
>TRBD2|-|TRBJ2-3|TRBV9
TGTGCCAGCAGCGCTCGGACTAGCGGGAGTATTGCAGATACGCAGTATTTT
CASSARTSGSIADTQYF
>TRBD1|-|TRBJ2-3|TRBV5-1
TGCGCCAGCAGCTCCGGGACAGACGCAGATACGCAGTATTTT
CASSSGTDADTQYF
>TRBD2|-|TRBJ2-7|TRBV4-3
TGCGCCAGCAGCCAAGGCCCTAGCGGGACCTACGAGCAGTACTTC
CASSQGPSGTYEQYF
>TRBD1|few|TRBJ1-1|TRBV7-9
TGTGCCAGCCGGGGACAGCACACTGAAGCTTTCTTT
CASRGQHTEAFF
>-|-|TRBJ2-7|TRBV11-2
TGTGCCAGCAGCCCCTCGCAAGGGGCCCTTTTTTACGAGCAGTACTTC
CASSPSQGALFYEQYF
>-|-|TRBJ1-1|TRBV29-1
TGCAGCGTTGTAGCAGTCTGGGAAGCTTTCTTT
CSVVAVWEAFF
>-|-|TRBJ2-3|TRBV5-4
TGTGCCAGCAGCGAGGTATACACAGATACGCAGTATTTT
CASSEVYTDTQYF
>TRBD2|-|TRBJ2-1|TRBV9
TGTGCCAGCAGCGGATCTAGCGGACTTTACAATGAGCAGTTCTTC
CASSGSSGLYNEQFF
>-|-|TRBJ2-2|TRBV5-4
TGTGCCAGTAGGGCAGACAGAAACACCGGGGAGCTGTTTTTT
CASRADRNTGELFF
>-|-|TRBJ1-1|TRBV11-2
TGTGCCAGCAGCTTAGTAGGGGTAACGTGGGGGCCTGAAGCTTTCTTT
CASSLVGVTWGPEAFF
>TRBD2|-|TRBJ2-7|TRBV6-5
TGTGCCAGCAGTTTCACCCGAGGGACTAGCAACTACGAGCAGTACTTC
CASSFTRGTSNYEQYF
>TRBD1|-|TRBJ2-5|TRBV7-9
TGTGCCAGCAGGGTACAGGGGGGAAAAGAGACCCAGTACTTC
CASRVQGGKETQYF
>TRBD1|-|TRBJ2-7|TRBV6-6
TGTGCCAGCAGGTCAGGACAGGTAAACTACGAGCAGTACTTC
CASRSGQVNYEQYF
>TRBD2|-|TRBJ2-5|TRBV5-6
TGTGCCAGCAGCTTGGTCCCGGGACTAGCGGGAAAGACCCAGTACTTC
CASSLVPGLAGKTQYF
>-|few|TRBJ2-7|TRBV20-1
TGCAGTGCCCCCAGGGGCTACGAGCAGTACTTC
CSAPRGYEQYF
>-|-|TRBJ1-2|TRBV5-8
TGTGCCAGCAGCTTCACAGGGTCACGGTATGCCTATGGCTACACCTTC
CASSFTGSRYAYGYTF
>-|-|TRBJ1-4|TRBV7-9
TGTGCCAGCAGCCAGAGGGGGGGGCCACTAATAGCCGAAAAACTGTTTTTT
CASSQRGGPLIAEKLFF
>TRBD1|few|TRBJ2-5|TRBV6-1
TGTGCCACCCGGCTGACGCAGGGGGTCGGCCAGTACTTC
CATRLTQGVGQYF
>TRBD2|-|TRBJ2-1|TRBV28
TGTGCCAGCAGTCTTAGCGGGAGCCGCTCCTACAATGAGCAGTTCTTC
CASSLSGSRSYNEQFF
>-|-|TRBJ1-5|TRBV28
TGTGCCAGCAGTTTCCCACCCAGGGGAGGGGAGCCCCAGCATTTT
CASSFPPRGGEPQHF
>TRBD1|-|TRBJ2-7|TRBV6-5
TGTGCCAGCAGTTACTCGATTGCAGGGGGCTCCTACGAGCAGTACTTC
CASSYSIAGGSYEQYF
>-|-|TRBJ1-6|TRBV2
TGTGCCAGCACCCCGACAGAGAAGCCCCTCCACTTT
CASTPTEKPLHF
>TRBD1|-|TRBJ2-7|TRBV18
TGTGCCAGCTCCGCCGGGACAGGGAACTACGAGCAGTACTTC
CASSAGTGNYEQYF
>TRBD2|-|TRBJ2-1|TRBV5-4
TGTGCCAGCAGTAGAGTAGCGGGAGAGGTTGAGCAGTTCTTC
CASSRVAGEVEQFF
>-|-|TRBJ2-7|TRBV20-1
TGCAGTGCTAGGGACAGCTACGAGCAGTACTTC
CSARDSYEQYF
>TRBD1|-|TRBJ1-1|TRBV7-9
TGTGCCAGCAGCCTGACAGGGGTCACTGAAGCTTTCTTT
CASSLTGVTEAFF
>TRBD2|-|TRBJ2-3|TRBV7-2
TGTGCCAGCAGCTCTGGACTAGCCCCAACAGATACGCAGTATTTT
CASSSGLAPTDTQYF
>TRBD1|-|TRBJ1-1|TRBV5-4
TGTGCCAGCAGACCAAAGACAGGGGGCCGCACTGAAGCTTTCTTT
CASRPKTGGRTEAFF
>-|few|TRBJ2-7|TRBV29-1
TGCAGCGCAAAACTCCAGGCCACCTACGAGCAGTACTTC
CSAKLQATYEQYF
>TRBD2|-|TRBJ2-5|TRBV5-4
TGTGCCAGCAGTCCCTTAGCGGGAGGGCGGGAGACCCAGTACTTC
CASSPLAGGRETQYF
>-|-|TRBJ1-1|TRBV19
TGTGCCAGTAGTATAAAGGGAGAAGGGTATACTGAAGCTTTCTTT
CASSIKGEGYTEAFF
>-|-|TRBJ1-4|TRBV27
TGTGCCAGCAGTTTTCAGATTAATGAAAAACTGTTTTTT
CASSFQINEKLFF
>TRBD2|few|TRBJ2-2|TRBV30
TGTGCCTGGAGTGTAGCGGGAGCCTGGGAGCTGTTTTTT
CAWSVAGAWELFF
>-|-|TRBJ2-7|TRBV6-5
TGTGCCAGCGCAGGGGACTACGAGCAGTACTTC
CASAGDYEQYF
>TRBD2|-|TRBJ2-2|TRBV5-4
TGTGCCAGCACCATTGGAGGGGGAGCGGGAGGATATACCGGGGAGCTGTTTTTT
CASTIGGGAGGYTGELFF
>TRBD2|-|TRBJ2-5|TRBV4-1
TGCGCCAGCAGCCCCTCGGGACTAATGAGGGAGACCCAGTACTTC
CASSPSGLMRETQYF
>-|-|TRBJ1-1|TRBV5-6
TGTGCCAGCAGCGCTCGGACAGCCGTAGCTTTCTTT
CASSARTAVAFF
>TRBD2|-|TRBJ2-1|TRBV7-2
TGTGCCAGCAGCTTAGTAGCGGGAGGACTTGGTGAGCAGTTCTTC
CASSLVAGGLGEQFF
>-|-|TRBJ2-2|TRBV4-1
TGCGCCAGCAGTCCGGACAGAAAGAACACCGGGGAGCTGTTTTTT
CASSPDRKNTGELFF
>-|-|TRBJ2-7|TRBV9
TGTGCCAGCAGCGTAGGGTCCCCCGGCGAGCAGTACTTC
CASSVGSPGEQYF
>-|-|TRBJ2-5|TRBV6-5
TGTGCCAGCAGTACCAGGGAGACCCAGTACTTC
CASSTRETQYF
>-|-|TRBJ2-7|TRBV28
TGTGCCAGCAGTTTAGGGGGGGCCAGCGAGCAGTACTTC
CASSLGGASEQYF
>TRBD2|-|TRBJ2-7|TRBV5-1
TGCGCCAGCAGCTTGGGGACTAGCGGGAGTTACGAGCAGTACTTC
CASSLGTSGSYEQYF
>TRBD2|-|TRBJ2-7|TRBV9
TGTGCCAGCAGCGTGGGACTAGGAGACGAGCAGTACTTC
CASSVGLGDEQYF
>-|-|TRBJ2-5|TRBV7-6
TGTGCCAGCAGCTACTCGGAGACCCAGTACTTC
CASSYSETQYF
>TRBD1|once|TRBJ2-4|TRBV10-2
TGCGCCAGCAGTGAGGGGGCCGGGACAGGGGGAAATTCAGCCAAAAACATTCAGTACTTC
CASSEGAGTGGNSAKNIQYF
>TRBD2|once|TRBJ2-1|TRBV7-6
TGTGCCAGCAGCCGACTAGCGGGAGGACCTCGGGGAGAGGAGCAGTTCTTC
CASSRLAGGPRGEEQFF
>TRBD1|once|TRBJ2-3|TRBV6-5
TGTGCCAGCAGTTATCAAGGGGGCGCAGATACGCAGTATTTT
CASSYQGGADTQYF
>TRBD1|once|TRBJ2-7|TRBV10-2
TGCGCCAGCAGTGCAATGAGGACAGGGGGATTCGAGCAGTACTTC
CASSAMRTGGFEQYF
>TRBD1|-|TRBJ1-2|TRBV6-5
TGTGCCAGCACCGAACAGGGGGGGAACTATGGCTACACCTTC
CASTEQGGNYGYTF